Following are 8 T cell receptor beta chains from one sample sequenced in a study of CD4 and CD8 cells across lung adenocarcinoma regions. TCRdb re-called the PCR reads through MiXCR, storing one row per CDR3 protein. The sample yields some 20,000 distinct CDR3 sequences, roughly half seen once. Material: CD8+ T cells from the center of a lung tumor. The receptors were sampled from a female donor with lung adenocarcinoma. The CD4 and CD8 labels of this study may be unreliable.

V is TRBV10-2 and J is TRBJ2-1; D unclear. The CDR3 is made up of 12 amino acids. CDR1 is WSHSY and CDR2 is SAAADI in the germline V gene. V was pared by 1 base and J by 10 bases, with 8 bases between. The CDR3 sequence is CASSEYSPEQFF. The CDR3 DNA is TGCGCCAGCAGTGAGTATAGCCCCGAGCAGTTCTTC.

About this clonotype itself: A single base separates this from a much larger clone, so it may be a read error. This rearrangement joins TRBV5-1 to TRBJ2-3; possible D gene TRBD2, 6 bases. The J call may be in error: the DNA end matches TRBJ2-1 better. The CDR3 is made up of 12 amino acids. CDR1 is SGHRS, CDR2 YFSETQ, per germline. The DNA of the CDR3 is TGCGCCAGCAGCTGGGGGGAGCGGACCCAGTTCTTC. Translation gives CASSWGERTQFF.

In this sample, this clonotype turned up a few times. This chain joins TRBV25-1 and TRBJ1-6; 8 bases align to TRBD1. Germline trimming cut 4 bases from V and 8 bases from J; bases unmatched to any gene: 7. Germline lookup yields CDR1 MGHDK and CDR2 SYGVNS. The CDR3 has 15 residues. This CDR3 reads CASSARQGRDSPLHF. The CDR3, as DNA: TGTGCCAGCAGTGCCAGACAGGGGCGGGATTCACCCCTCCACTTT. Full variable domain (outside the CDR3, taken from reference TRBV25-1 and TRBJ1-6): EADIYQTPRYLVIGTGKKITLECSQTMGHDKMYWYQQDPGMELHLIHYSYGVNSTEKGDLSSESTVSRIRTEHFPLTLESARPSHTSQYLCASSARQGRDSPLHFGNGTRLTVT.

This clonotype appeared a few times. This sequence joins TRBV7-3 and TRBJ1-1; D might be TRBD1 (5 bases). Trimming took 3 bases from V and 1 from J, leaving 9 bases between them. The CDR3 sequence is 14 residues long. Germline CDR1 is SGHTA and CDR2 is FQGTGA. CDR3 in DNA: TGTGCCAGCAGCTTCGGGGGGTGGAACACTGAAGCTTTCTTT. It is translated as CASSFGGWNTEAFF.

The chain has TRBV19 and TRBJ2-1; D might be TRBD2 (5 bases). V lost 7 bases and J lost 0, with 10 bases in between. Germline V gene lookup returns CDR1 LNHDA and CDR2 SQIVND (reference sequence). The CDR3 is 14 amino acids. CDR3 coding DNA: TGTGCCAGTAATAAGCGGAGCTCCTACAATGAGCAGTTCTTC. It codes for CASNKRSSYNEQFF.

V and J are TRBV10-3 and TRBJ1-1, with D hard to call. The V gene's germline CDR1 is ENHRY and CDR2 SYGVKD. The CDR3 consists of 11 residues. Trimming took 10 bases from V and 9 from J, leaving 15 bases between them. The DNA for the CDR3 is TGTGCCACCAAAGGGCCACTGCAAGCTTTCTTT. It translates to CATKGPLQAFF.

The V gene is TRBV27, the J gene TRBJ2-3; D tentatively fits TRBD1 or TRBD2 (5 bases each). The germline gives CDR1 MNHEY, CDR2 SMNVEV (reference sequence). The V and J ends lost 10 bases and 11 bases respectively, with 22 bases between them. The CDR3 spans 13 residues. CDR3 bases: TGTGCCACGGGGCGGCAGGGCAAAGACATGCAGTATTTT. This translates into CATGRQGKDMQYF.

This clonotype showed up just once. This chain links TRBV20-1 with TRBJ2-1; TRBD1 aligns across 8 bases. Germline-derived CDR1 and CDR2 are DFQATT and SNEGSKA (reference sequence). The junction had 10 bases not matched to a gene; V was cut back by 5 bases and J by 4 bases. This CDR3 has 15 residues. The chain's CDR3 is CSALPWGQVYNEQFF. CDR3 bases: TGCAGTGCTCTCCCCTGGGGACAGGTATACAATGAGCAGTTCTTC.